The clone carrying this T cell receptor beta chain was recorded many times. Time point in this sample: newly diagnosed GD, antithyroid drugs for less than 3 months. Making the TCR library involved RNA that had been extracted from PBMCs. The sample comes from a study of regulatory T cells in long-lasting Graves disease. Sequencing libraries for TCR beta were prepared with iRepertoire HTBI primers and Arm-PCR of CDR3 regions. TCRdb called the multiplex PCR reads again in MiXCR, with one record for every CDR3 protein. The sample carries about 500,000 distinct CDR3 sequences, roughly 17% recorded once. These same data were also listed under a study on T cells in Graves' hyperthyroidism and ophthalmopathy.

The specimen was peripheral blood mononuclear cells (PBMCs), collected at new diagnosis, from a patient treated with antithyroid drugs. The clonotype was recovered from a man aged 35 to 55 with Graves disease.

The chain's CDR3 is CSATGGGQGIQETQYF. The CDR3 nucleotides read TGCAGTGCCACCGGTGGGGGACAGGGGATTCAGGAGACCCAGTACTTC. This chain connects TRBV20-1 to TRBJ2-5, with TRBD1 matching over 10 bases. This CDR3 has 16 amino acids. J lost 5 bases, V lost 6 bases, and 15 bases had no gene match. Germline values: CDR1 DFQATT, CDR2 SNEGSKA (reference sequence).